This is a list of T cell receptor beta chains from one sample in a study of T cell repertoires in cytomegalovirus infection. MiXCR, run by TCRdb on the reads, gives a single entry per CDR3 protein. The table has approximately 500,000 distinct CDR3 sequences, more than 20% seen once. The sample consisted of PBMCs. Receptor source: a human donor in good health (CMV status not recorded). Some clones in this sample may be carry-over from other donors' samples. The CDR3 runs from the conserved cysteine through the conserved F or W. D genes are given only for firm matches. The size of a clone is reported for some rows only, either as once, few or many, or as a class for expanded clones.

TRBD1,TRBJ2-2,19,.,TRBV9,TGTGCCAGCAGCGTTATGATCCGGAGAAAGGGGGCCCACACCGGGGAGCTGTTTTTT,CASSVMIRRKGAHTGELFF
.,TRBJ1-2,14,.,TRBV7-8,TGTGCCAGCAGCTTAGGGTTGAGTGGGTATGGCTACACCTTC,CASSLGLSGYGYTF
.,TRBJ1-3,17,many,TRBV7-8,TGTGCCAGCAGCTCAAGGGCACAGGCCTACTCTGGAAACACCATATATTTT,CASSSRAQAYSGNTIYF
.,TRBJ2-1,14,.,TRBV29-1,TGCAGCGTTGATACGCGGGACGGATACAATGAGCAGTTCTTC,CSVDTRDGYNEQFF
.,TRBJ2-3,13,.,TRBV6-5,TGTGCCAGCAGACCCTACAAGATAGATACGCAGTATTTT,CASRPYKIDTQYF
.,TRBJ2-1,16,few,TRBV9,TGTGCCAGCACCTCATTTGGGGACAACGCTCGCGATGAGCAGTTCTTC,CASTSFGDNARDEQFF
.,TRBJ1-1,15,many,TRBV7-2,TGTGCCAGCAGCTTAAGTAAGGGCAGAAACACTGAAGCTTTCTTT,CASSLSKGRNTEAFF
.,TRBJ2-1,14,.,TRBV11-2,TGTGCCAGCAGCTTAGTTCGTCAAAGCAATGAGCAGTTCTTC,CASSLVRQSNEQFF
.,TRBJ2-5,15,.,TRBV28,TGTGCCAGCAGTTTACGATTCCTCAGACAAGAGACCCAGTACTTC,CASSLRFLRQETQYF
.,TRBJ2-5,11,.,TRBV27,TGTGCCAGCAGTTTCGGCGGGACCCAGTACTTC,CASSFGGTQYF
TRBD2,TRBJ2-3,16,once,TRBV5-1,TGCGCCAGCAGCGTGGGTTCTAGCGGGAGCTCAGATACGCAGTATTTT,CASSVGSSGSSDTQYF